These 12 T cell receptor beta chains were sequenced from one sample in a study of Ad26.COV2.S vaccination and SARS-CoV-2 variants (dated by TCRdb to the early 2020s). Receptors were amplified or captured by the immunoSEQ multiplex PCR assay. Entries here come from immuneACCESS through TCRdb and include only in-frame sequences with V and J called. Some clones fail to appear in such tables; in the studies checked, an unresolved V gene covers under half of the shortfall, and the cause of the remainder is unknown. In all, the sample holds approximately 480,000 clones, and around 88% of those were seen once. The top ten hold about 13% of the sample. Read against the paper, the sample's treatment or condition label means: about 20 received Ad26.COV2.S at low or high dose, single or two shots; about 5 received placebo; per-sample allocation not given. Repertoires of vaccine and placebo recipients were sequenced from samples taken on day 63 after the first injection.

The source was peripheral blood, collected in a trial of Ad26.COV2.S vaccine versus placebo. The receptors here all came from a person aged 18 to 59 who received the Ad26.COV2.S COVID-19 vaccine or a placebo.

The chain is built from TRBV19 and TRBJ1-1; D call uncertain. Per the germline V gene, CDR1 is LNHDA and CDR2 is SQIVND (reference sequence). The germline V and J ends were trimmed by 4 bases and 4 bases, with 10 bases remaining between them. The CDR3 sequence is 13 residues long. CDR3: CASSSQVGTEAFF. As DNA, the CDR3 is TGTGCCAGTAGTAGTCAGGTCGGCACTGAAGCTTTCTTT.

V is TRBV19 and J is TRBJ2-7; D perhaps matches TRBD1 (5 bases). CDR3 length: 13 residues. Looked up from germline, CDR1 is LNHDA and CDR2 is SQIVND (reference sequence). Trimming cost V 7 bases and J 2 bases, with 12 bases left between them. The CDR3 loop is CASTPGSPYEQYF. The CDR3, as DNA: TGTGCCAGTACCCCAGGGTCACCCTACGAGCAGTACTTC. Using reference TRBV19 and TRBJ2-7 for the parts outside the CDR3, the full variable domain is DGGITQSPKYLFRKEGQNVTLSCEQNLNHDAMYWYRQDPGQGLRLIYYSQIVNDFQKGDIAEGYSVSREKKESFPLTVTSAQKNPTAFYLCASTPGSPYEQYFGPGTRLTVT.

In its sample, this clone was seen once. Here the CDR3 reads CASRLLTGSYEQYF. The CDR3 nucleotides are TGTGCCAGCAGACTCTTGACAGGCTCCTACGAGCAGTACTTC. The rearrangement links TRBV27 to TRBJ2-7, with D maybe TRBD1 (6 bases). The V end was cut by 6 bases, the J end by 0 bases, with 12 bases between. Germline V gene data show CDR1 as MNHEY and CDR2 as SMNVEV (reference sequence). The CDR3 has 14 residues.

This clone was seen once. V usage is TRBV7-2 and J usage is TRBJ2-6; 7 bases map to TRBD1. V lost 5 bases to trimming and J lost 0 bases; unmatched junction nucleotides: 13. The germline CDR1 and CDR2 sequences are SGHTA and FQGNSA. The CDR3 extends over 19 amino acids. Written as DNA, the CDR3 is TGTGCCAGCAGCCTGCGACCCGGGACAGCCCTCTCTGGGGCCAACGTCCTGACTTTC. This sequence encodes CASSLRPGTALSGANVLTF.

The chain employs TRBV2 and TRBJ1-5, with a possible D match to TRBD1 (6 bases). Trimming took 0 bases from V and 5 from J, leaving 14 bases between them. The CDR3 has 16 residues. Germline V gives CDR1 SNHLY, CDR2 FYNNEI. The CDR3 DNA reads TGTGCCAGCAGTGAAGCGTCCAGGGGAGGCGATCAGCCCCAGCATTTT. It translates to CASSEASRGGDQPQHF.

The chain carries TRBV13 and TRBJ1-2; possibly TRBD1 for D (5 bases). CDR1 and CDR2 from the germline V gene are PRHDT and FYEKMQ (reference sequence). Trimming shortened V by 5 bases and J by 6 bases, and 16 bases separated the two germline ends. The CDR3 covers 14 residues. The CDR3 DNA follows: TGTGCCAGCAGCGAACCTTCAGGGCATGATGGCTACACCTTC. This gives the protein CASSEPSGHDGYTF.

The CDR3 bases are TGTGCCAGGGGGGAGGCGCACTCTGGAAACACCATATATTTT. Its protein is CARGEAHSGNTIYF. J is TRBJ1-3 and V is TRBV2; possibly TRBD1 for D (5 bases). V was shortened by 9 bases and J by 0 bases, with 12 bases between the two germline ends. CDR1 SNHLY and CDR2 FYNNEI come from the germline V gene. This CDR3 has 14 residues. Filled out from reference TRBV2 and TRBJ1-3, the complete variable domain reads EPEVTQTPSHQVTQMGQEVILRCVPISNHLYFYWYRQILGQKVEFLVSFYNNEISEKSEIFDDQFSVERPDGSNFTLKIRSTKLEDSAMYFCARGEAHSGNTIYFGEGSWLTVV.

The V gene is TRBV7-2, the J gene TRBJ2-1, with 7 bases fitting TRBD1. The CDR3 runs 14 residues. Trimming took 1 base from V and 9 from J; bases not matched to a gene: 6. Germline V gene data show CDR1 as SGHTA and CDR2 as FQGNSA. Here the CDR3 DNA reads TGTGCCAGCAGCTTAGGACAGGGTAATAGTGAGCAGTTCTTC. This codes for CASSLGQGNSEQFF.

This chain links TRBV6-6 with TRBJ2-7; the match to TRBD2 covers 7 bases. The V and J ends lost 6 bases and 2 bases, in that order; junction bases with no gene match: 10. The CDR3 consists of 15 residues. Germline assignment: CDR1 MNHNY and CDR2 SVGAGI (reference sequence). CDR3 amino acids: CASSQLAPGAYEQYF. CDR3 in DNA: TGTGCCAGCAGCCAACTAGCGCCGGGAGCCTACGAGCAGTACTTC.

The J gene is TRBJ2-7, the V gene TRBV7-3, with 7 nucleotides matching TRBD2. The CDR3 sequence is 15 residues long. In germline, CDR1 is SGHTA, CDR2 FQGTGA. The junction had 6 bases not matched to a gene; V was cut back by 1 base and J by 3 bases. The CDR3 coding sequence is TGTGCCAGCAGCTTAAACGCGGCTAGCGGCTACGAGCAGTACTTC. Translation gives CASSLNAASGYEQYF.

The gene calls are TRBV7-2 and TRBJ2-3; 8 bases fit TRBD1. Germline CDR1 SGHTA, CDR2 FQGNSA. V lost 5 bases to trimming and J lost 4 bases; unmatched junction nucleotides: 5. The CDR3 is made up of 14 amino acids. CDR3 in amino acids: CASSPGQGADTQYF. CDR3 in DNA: TGTGCCAGCAGCCCCGGACAGGGTGCAGATACGCAGTATTTT.

The CDR3 nucleotides read TGTGCCATCAGTGAGTTTACAACCAGTGGCACCGGGGAGCTGTTTTTT. Translated: CAISEFTTSGTGELFF. J is TRBJ2-2 and V is TRBV10-3, with D uncertain. Trimming cost V 1 base and J 4 bases, with 13 bases left between them. Germline V lookup: CDR1 ENHRY, CDR2 SYGVKD. The CDR3 covers 16 residues.